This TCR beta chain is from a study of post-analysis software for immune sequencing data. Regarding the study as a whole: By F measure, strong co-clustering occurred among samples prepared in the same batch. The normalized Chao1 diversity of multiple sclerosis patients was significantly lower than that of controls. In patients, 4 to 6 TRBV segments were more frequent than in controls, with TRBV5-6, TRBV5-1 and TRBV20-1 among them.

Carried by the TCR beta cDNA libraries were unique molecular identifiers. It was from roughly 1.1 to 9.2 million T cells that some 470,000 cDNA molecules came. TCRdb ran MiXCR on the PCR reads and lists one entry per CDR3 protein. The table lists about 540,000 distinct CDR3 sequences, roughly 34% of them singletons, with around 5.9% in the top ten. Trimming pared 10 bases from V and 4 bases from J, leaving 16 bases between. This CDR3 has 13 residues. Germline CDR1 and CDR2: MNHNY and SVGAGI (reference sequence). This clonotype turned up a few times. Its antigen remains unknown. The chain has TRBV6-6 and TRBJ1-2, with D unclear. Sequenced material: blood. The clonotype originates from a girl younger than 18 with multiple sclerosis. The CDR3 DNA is TGTGCCACCCAAGGTGCGGTTGGCTATGGCTACACCTTC. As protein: CATQGAVGYGYTF.